This TCR beta chain was found in a study of cytomegalovirus exposure and HLA in healthy donors. The study ran its PCR with 60 Vbeta and 13 Jbeta primers. Produced via immunoSEQ multiplex PCR; TCRdb's table is partial and in-frame only. The profile shows more than 90,000 clones, over 60% of them singletons. V dropped 4 bases and J dropped 5 bases, with 14 bases sitting between them. CDR1 and CDR2 from the germline V gene are MNHNS and SASEGT. The CDR3 is 14 amino acids. This sequence joins TRBV6-1 and TRBJ1-2; D perhaps matches TRBD1 (5 bases). The sequenced sample consisted of PBMCs. The clonotype originates from a man aged 30 to 45 in good health and CMV-seropositive. The CDR3 is CASSVTGFRYGYTF. CDR3 DNA sequence: TGTGCCAGCAGTGTAACAGGATTCCGATATGGCTACACCTTC.